The 30 T cell receptor beta chains presented below share a single source sample, sequenced in a study of metastatic and nonmetastatic thyroid tumors. Nobody among the patients had been given any treatment before thyroid surgery. TCRdb re-processed the PCR reads through MiXCR. The table shows about 40,000 clones, with about a sixth occurring only once. The sequencing input was tumor tissue. These receptors originate from a female donor with papillary thyroid cancer or a benign thyroid nodule (not recorded which). Some clones in this sample may be carry-over from other donors' samples.

This clone was seen only a few times. A much larger clone sits a single nucleotide away, making a read error possible. The rearrangement joins TRBV4-1 to TRBJ1-2; TRBD1 might be the D (5 bases). The CDR3 is made up of 15 amino acids. V dropped 0 bases and J dropped 4 bases, with 12 bases sitting between them. Germline lookup yields CDR1 MGHRA and CDR2 YSYEKL. CDR3 DNA sequence: TGCGCCAGCAGCCAAGAGGAGGCCGGGGCCTATGGCTACACCTTC. Protein: CASSQEEAGAYGYTF.

The chain joins TRBV18 to TRBJ1-1; D remains unclear. In germline, CDR1 is KGHSH, CDR2 LQKENI. Trimming removed 4 bases at V and 3 bases at J, with 12 bases between. The CDR3 totals 14 residues. The CDR3 nucleotides are TGTGCCAGCTCACTAGAACAGACATACACTGAAGCTTTCTTT. Encoded protein: CASSLEQTYTEAFF.

This clone was recorded at least ten times. The sample contains more than one DNA sequence encoding this CDR3. The chain employs TRBV7-6 and TRBJ1-1; D remains unclear. The CDR3 covers 14 residues. Trimming shortened V by 5 bases and J by 4 bases, and 14 bases separated the two germline ends. Looked up from germline, CDR1 is SGHVS and CDR2 is FNYEAQ. CDR3 in amino acids: CASSPNTRGTEAFF. Written as DNA, the CDR3 is TGTGCCAGCAGCCCCAACACCCGCGGCACTGAAGCTTTCTTT.

There are many counts of this clone. The same CDR3 is also encoded by other DNA sequences in this sample. The chain carries TRBV24-1 and TRBJ2-7; D gene unclear. This CDR3 spans 12 amino acids. Per germline, CDR1 KGHDR and CDR2 SFDVKD. V lost 5 bases and J lost 1, with 5 bases in between. The CDR3 spells CATSAGSYEQYF. CDR3 nucleotide sequence: TGTGCCACCAGTGCTGGGTCCTACGAGCAGTACTTC.

This clone has ten or more counts. This rearrangement joins TRBV10-3 to TRBJ1-5, with D unclear. This CDR3 has 14 amino acids. V dropped 2 bases and J dropped 3 bases, with 8 bases sitting between them. Germline CDR1 and CDR2: ENHRY and SYGVKD. The CDR3 bases are TGTGCCATCAGTGAGCGTCAGATCAATCAGCCCCAGCATTTT. Translated: CAISERQINQPQHF.

The chain is built from TRBV5-1 and TRBJ2-1; 14 bases line up with TRBD2. CDR1 SGHRS and CDR2 YFSETQ come from the germline V gene. CDR3 length equals 16 residues. After removal of 4 bases from V and 8 bases from J, the junction contained 8 bases not matched to a gene. CDR3 loop: CASSVGLAGVEDEQFF. CDR3 coding DNA: TGCGCCAGCAGCGTGGGACTAGCGGGAGTAGAAGATGAGCAGTTCTTC.

The chain combines TRBV20-1 with TRBJ2-2; D ambiguous. V was trimmed by 0 bases and J by 2 bases, leaving 13 bases between them. CDR1 DFQATT and CDR2 SNEGSKA come from the germline V gene (reference sequence). The CDR3 is made up of 16 amino acids. The CDR3 sequence: CSARDTLVGNTGELFF. CDR3 nucleotides: TGCAGTGCTAGAGATACCTTAGTGGGTAACACCGGGGAGCTGTTTTTT.

This clone occurred many times. V is TRBV20-1 and J is TRBJ2-1; the D gene is possibly TRBD1 (5 bases). Trimming stripped 5 bases from V and 3 bases from J, with 17 bases between. This CDR3 has 15 amino acids. Germline V gene sequence: CDR1 DFQATT, CDR2 SNEGSKA (reference sequence). The CDR3 bases are TGCAGTGCTGATTTTGCAGGGTGGGACTACAATGAGCAGTTCTTC. Protein: CSADFAGWDYNEQFF.

Turning to this clone: Being one base from a much bigger clone, this may be a read error. V gene TRBV29-1 combines with J gene TRBJ2-5; possible D gene TRBD2, 5 bases. The CDR3 is 12 residues long. The germline V gene encodes CDR1 SQVTM and CDR2 ANQGSEA. CDR3 loop: CTGQRPQETQYF. Written as DNA, the CDR3 is TGCACCGGGCAGCGGCCTCAAGAGACCCAGTACTTC.

This clone was detected ten times or more. The chain uses TRBV28 and TRBJ2-2, with D tentatively TRBD1 or TRBD2 (6 bases each). The germline gives CDR1 MDHEN, CDR2 SYDVKM. The CDR3 is 14 amino acids. The V and J ends lost 8 bases and 5 bases respectively, with 15 bases between them. The CDR3 DNA sequence: TGTGCCAGCCTAGGGGGACTGGGGACCGGGGAGCTGTTTTTT. Encoded protein: CASLGGLGTGELFF. The full variable domain, with the rest looked up from reference TRBV28 and TRBJ2-2, is DVKVTQSSRYLVKRTGEKVFLECVQDMDHENMFWYRQDPGLGLRLIYFSYDVKMKEKGDIPEGYSVSREKKERFSLILESASTNQTSMYLCASLGGLGTGELFFGEGSRLTVL.

This clone was counted many times. The chain has TRBV11-1 and TRBJ2-1, with TRBD2 identical over 8 bases. The CDR3 extends over 15 amino acids. V lost 5 bases to trimming and J lost 1 base; unmatched junction nucleotides: 4. CDR1 and CDR2 (germline): SGHAT, FQDESV (reference sequence). The CDR3 region has the DNA TGTGCCAGCAGCCGGGGGGGAGCGTCCTACAATGAGCAGTTCTTC. Residues: CASSRGGASYNEQFF. Together with reference TRBV11-1 and TRBJ2-1, the CDR3 gives the full variable domain: EAEVAQSPRYKITEKSQAVAFWCDPISGHATLYWYRQILGQGPELLVQFQDESVVDDSQLPKDRFSAERLKGVDSTLKIQPAELGDSAMYLCASSRGGASYNEQFFGPGTRLTVL.

This clone has at least ten counts. The J gene is TRBJ2-1, the V gene TRBV29-1; unclear D gene. V gave up 4 bases and J gave up 10 bases, with 8 bases separating them. The CDR3 extends over 10 amino acids. Germline V gene lookup returns CDR1 SQVTM and CDR2 ANQGSEA. CDR3: CSVGILEQFF. The CDR3 coding sequence is TGCAGCGTTGGCATTCTCGAGCAGTTCTTC.

This clone was seen at least ten times. The chain recombines TRBV15 with TRBJ2-7; D possibly matches TRBD1 or TRBD2 (5 bases each). CDR3 length: 14 amino acids. Germline assignment: CDR1 LNHNV and CDR2 YYDKDF (reference sequence). Trimming took off 3 bases at V and 1 base at J, with 10 bases between the two ends. CDR3 sequence reads: CATSSGDPSYEQYF. The CDR3, as DNA: TGTGCCACCAGCAGTGGGGACCCTTCCTACGAGCAGTACTTC. The full variable domain, completed using reference TRBV15 and TRBJ2-7, is DAMVIQNPRYQVTQFGKPVTLSCSQTLNHNVMYWYQQKSSQAPKLLFHYYDKDFNNEADTPDNFQSRRPNTSFCFLDIRSPGLGDTAMYLCATSSGDPSYEQYFGPGTRLTVT.

This clone was seen at least ten times. V gene TRBV12-3 or TRBV12-4 combines with J gene TRBJ2-2, with TRBD2 identical over 15 bases. V lost 5 bases and J lost 5; bases outside the gene matches: 3. This CDR3 is built from 16 residues. The CDR3 reads CASSNGLAGGTGELFF. CDR3 coding DNA: TGTGCCAGCAGTAATGGACTAGCGGGAGGGACCGGGGAGCTGTTTTTT.

This rearrangement joins TRBV4-2 to TRBJ2-3; D is uncertain. The CDR3 length is 15 residues. Trimming cost V 1 base and J 1 base, with 9 bases left between them. CDR1 is LGHNA and CDR2 is YNFKEQ in the germline V gene. CDR3 amino acids: CASSQGVMGTDTQYF. The CDR3 coding sequence is TGTGCCAGCAGCCAAGGGGTTATGGGCACAGATACGCAGTATTTT.

This clone was counted at least ten times. The V and J genes are TRBV14 and TRBJ2-7, with 9 positions matching TRBD2. The CDR3 spans 16 residues. V lost 4 bases and J lost 6; bases outside the gene matches: 13. The germline gives CDR1 SGHDN, CDR2 FVKESK. CDR3 coding DNA: TGTGCCAGCAGCCCCCGGGAGCTAGCGGGGTTCCGCGAGCAGTACTTC. Residues: CASSPRELAGFREQYF.

This clone occurred many times. V is TRBV7-8 and J is TRBJ1-5; 7 bases are a match to TRBD1. CDR3 size: 16 residues. The germline gives CDR1 SGHVS, CDR2 FQNEAQ. Unmatched junction bases numbered 3, after V lost 1 base and J lost 0 bases. The CDR3 loop is CASSLDRGYSNQPQHF. The CDR3 DNA sequence: TGTGCCAGCAGCTTAGACAGGGGATATAGCAATCAGCCCCAGCATTTT.

In this sample, this clone turned up many times. The V and J genes are TRBV5-4 and TRBJ2-5; tentative D call: TRBD2 (6 bases). V lost 1 base to trimming and J lost 5 bases, with 15 bases between them. The CDR3 runs 15 residues. Per the germline V gene, CDR1 is SGHNT and CDR2 is YYREEE (reference sequence). The CDR3, as DNA: TGTGCCAGCAGCTTGATGGGGGGTAGTGGGGAGACCCAGTACTTC. Its protein is CASSLMGGSGETQYF.

Points on this clone: A much larger clone differs from this one at a single base, so this may be a read error. The chain employs TRBV3-1 and TRBJ1-1; D uncertain. V lost 1 base and J 6 bases, leaving 9 bases between the germline ends. The V gene's germline CDR1 is LGHDT and CDR2 YNNKEL (reference sequence). CDR3 length: 13 residues. The CDR3 coding sequence is TGTGCCAGCAGCCAAGTGGGGTCCTCTGAAGCTTTCTTT. Translated: CASSQVGSSEAFF.

This clone was observed many times. The chain carries TRBV15 and TRBJ1-3, with 8 bases fitting TRBD1. Trimming removed 3 bases from V and 4 bases from J; junction bases left unmatched: 17. The germline CDR1 and CDR2 sequences are LNHNV and YYDKDF (reference sequence). CDR3 length: 19 amino acids. Here the CDR3 DNA reads TGTGCCACCAGCAGTGAAGACAGGGGAGCTCTTGATTCGGGAAACACCATATATTTT. This codes for CATSSEDRGALDSGNTIYF.

This clone has a count of ten or more. The chain uses TRBV9 and TRBJ2-3; 7 nucleotides agree with TRBD2. Trimming cost V 6 bases and J 5 bases; bases outside gene matches: 9. Germline V gene sequence: CDR1 SGDLS, CDR2 YYNGEE. The CDR3 totals 14 residues. The CDR3 here is CASTYGLEGDTQYF. CDR3 in DNA: TGTGCCAGCACCTACGGACTAGAAGGAGATACGCAGTATTTT.

On this clone: A read error may produce the germline difference seen at one junction end. This rearrangement joins TRBV20-1 to TRBJ2-2, with D perhaps TRBD1 or TRBD2 (6 bases each). The V gene's germline CDR1 is DFQATT and CDR2 SNEGSKA (reference sequence). The CDR3 has 18 amino acids. The CDR3 loop is CSARDPTVFGGLTVELFF. CDR3 nucleotide sequence: TGCAGTGCTAGAGACCCCACTGTGTTTGGGGGGCTTACCGTGGAGCTGTTTTTT.

This clone has at least ten counts. Other DNA sequences from this sample encode an identical CDR3 as well. The gene calls are TRBV3-1 and TRBJ2-2, with 8 bases lining up with TRBD2. With 4 bases clipped from V and 5 bases from J, the junction kept 9 bases outside the gene matches. The CDR3 has 16 amino acids. CDR1 is LGHDT and CDR2 is YNNKEL in the germline V gene (reference sequence). The CDR3 reads CASSPSGGRRTGELFF. CDR3 nucleotide sequence: TGTGCCAGCAGCCCCTCAGGCGGGAGGCGTACCGGGGAGCTGTTTTTT.

The V call is TRBV11-3, the J call TRBJ2-7, with D unresolved. The CDR3 has 11 amino acids. V was trimmed by 3 bases and J by 9 bases, leaving 9 bases between them. Per the germline V gene, CDR1 is SGHNT and CDR2 is YENEEA. DNA for the CDR3: TGTGCCAGCAGCTTGTGGCAGGTGCAGTACTTC. Its protein is CASSLWQVQYF.

This clone was counted many times. The chain recombines TRBV30 with TRBJ1-6, with D unclear. In germline, CDR1 is GTSNPN, CDR2 SVGIG (reference sequence). Trimming cost V 2 bases and J 5 bases, with 10 bases left between them. CDR3 length: 14 amino acids. CDR3 nucleotide sequence: TGTGCCTGGAGTAACAGTCCCCATAATTCACCCCTCCACTTT. It yields the protein CAWSNSPHNSPLHF.

This clone was seen repeatedly, ten times or more. The chain employs TRBV4-2 and TRBJ2-7; 8 nucleotides line up with TRBD2. This CDR3 spans 17 amino acids. The junction had 17 bases not matched to a gene; V was cut back by 5 bases and J by 5 bases. Germline CDR1 and CDR2: LGHNA and YNFKEQ. CDR3 nucleotide sequence: TGTGCCAGCAGCATCCTATCGTTTAGCGGGATAACCCACGAGCAGTACTTC. Its protein product is CASSILSFSGITHEQYF.

In this sample, this clone turned up once. This chain uses TRBV20-1 with TRBJ2-7; TRBD2 matches 12 bases. Germline V gene lookup returns CDR1 DFQATT and CDR2 SNEGSKA (reference sequence). This CDR3 has 19 residues. The V segment lost 0 bases and the J segment 0 bases; nucleotides outside the gene matches: 12. The CDR3 sequence: CSARDPALAGGASSYEQYF. The CDR3 coding sequence is TGCAGTGCTAGAGATCCGGCACTAGCGGGAGGCGCCTCCTCCTACGAGCAGTACTTC.

Note on this clone: At one end the junction does not follow the germline gene, possibly because of a read error. The rearrangement uses TRBV11-1 and TRBJ2-1; D might be TRBD2 (5 bases). The CDR3 has 15 residues. Germline CDR1 SGHAT, CDR2 FQDESV (reference sequence). CDR3 residues: CASSLEAGWRNEQFF. The CDR3 DNA reads as TGTGCCAGTAGCTTAGAGGCTGGATGGAGGAATGAGCAGTTCTTC.

This clone was counted many times. The chain uses TRBV2 and TRBJ1-4; D is uncertain. The CDR3 runs 15 residues. Germline loops: CDR1 SNHLY, CDR2 FYNNEI. The ends were cut back, 7 bases at V and 0 bases at J, with 12 bases in the middle. In DNA form, the CDR3 reads TGTGCCAGCAAGGAGTGGGGTTCAACTAATGAAAAACTGTTTTTT. This gives the protein CASKEWGSTNEKLFF. Full variable domain (rest looked up from reference TRBV2 and TRBJ1-4): EPEVTQTPSHQVTQMGQEVILRCVPISNHLYFYWYRQILGQKVEFLVSFYNNEISEKSEIFDDQFSVERPDGSNFTLKIRSTKLEDSAMYFCASKEWGSTNEKLFFGSGTQLSVL.

This clone has ten or more counts. The chain is built from TRBV7-9 and TRBJ2-5; D remains ambiguous. Germline loops: CDR1 SEHNR, CDR2 FQNEAQ (reference sequence). This CDR3 comprises 11 residues. V was shortened by 3 bases and J by 2 bases, with 1 base between the two germline ends. This CDR3 is CASSLQETQYF. CDR3 bases: TGTGCCAGCAGCTTGCAAGAGACCCAGTACTTC.